This T cell receptor beta chain was profiled in a study of T cells in Graves' hyperthyroidism and ophthalmopathy. In the study overall: Any treatment followed the collection of peripheral blood at initial diagnosis.

Study-wide findings and caveats: Among clonotypes expanded in thyroid above 0.001, most were also found in blood.

The blood was taken when hyperthyroidism was first diagnosed, before any ophthalmopathy symptoms showed up. The sample holds many counts of this clonotype. The target antigen is unknown. Using RNA transcripts as the source, TCR beta CDR3 regions were amplified. TCR CDR3 underwent first-round RT-PCR with the HTBI primer set. Using its own MiXCR run on the multiplex PCR reads, TCRdb lists one record per CDR3 protein. The data show about 290,000 distinct CDR3 sequences, roughly 13% seen once. The CDR3 is 14 amino acids. Germline V CDR1 and CDR2: SEHNR, FQNEAQ (reference sequence). The ends were cut back, 5 bases at V and 2 bases at J, with 12 bases in the middle.

The chain joins TRBV7-9 to TRBJ2-5; D gene ambiguous. This TCR was sampled from a woman in her twenties or thirties with Graves' hyperthyroidism that later progressed to Graves' ophthalmopathy. The material sequenced was blood. The CDR3, as DNA: TGTGCCAGCAGCACAATGGACGGACAAGAGACCCAGTACTTC. Amino acids: CASSTMDGQETQYF.